This note documents a single T cell receptor beta chain sequence. This entry comes from a study of blood T cells in healthy people across ages. Study as a whole: In model experiments, template switching was able to capture about one barcoded beta molecule for every two T cells that were present.

Donors were systemically healthy Caucasian individuals from Russia aged about 6 to 95 years. Isolated PBMCs totaled at least 7 million in each sample. CDR1 is SNHLY, CDR2 FYNNEI, per germline. CDR3 size: 12 residues. V lost 7 bases, J lost 4 bases, and 11 bases lay in between. A second 7 to 11 cycle PCR used barcoded and J-beta primers. A 12-random-nucleotide template-switch adaptor tagged each cDNA molecule. MiXCR, applied by TCRdb to the 5' RACE reads, yields one record per CDR3 protein. The sample carries around 1,500,000 distinct CDR3 sequences, approximately 42% recorded once. The chain recombines TRBV2 with TRBJ2-7; D gene unclear. This clonotype originated in a young woman in good health. Sequenced input: blood. The CDR3 here is CASNGERYEQYF. Here the CDR3 DNA reads TGTGCCAGCAACGGAGAACGGTACGAGCAGTACTTC.